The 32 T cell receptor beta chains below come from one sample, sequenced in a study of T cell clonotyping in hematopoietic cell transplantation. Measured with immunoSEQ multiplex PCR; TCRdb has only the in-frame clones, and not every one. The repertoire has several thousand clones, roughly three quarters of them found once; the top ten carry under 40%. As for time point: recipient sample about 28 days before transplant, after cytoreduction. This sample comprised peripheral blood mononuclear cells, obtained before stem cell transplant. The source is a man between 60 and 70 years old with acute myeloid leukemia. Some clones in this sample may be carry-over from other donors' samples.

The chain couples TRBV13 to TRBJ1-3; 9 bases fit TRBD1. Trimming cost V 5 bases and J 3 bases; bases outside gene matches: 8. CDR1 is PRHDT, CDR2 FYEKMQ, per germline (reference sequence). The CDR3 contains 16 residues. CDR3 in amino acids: CASSGTGGVFGNTIYF. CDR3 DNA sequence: TGTGCCAGCAGCGGAACAGGGGGCGTATTTGGAAACACCATATATTTT.

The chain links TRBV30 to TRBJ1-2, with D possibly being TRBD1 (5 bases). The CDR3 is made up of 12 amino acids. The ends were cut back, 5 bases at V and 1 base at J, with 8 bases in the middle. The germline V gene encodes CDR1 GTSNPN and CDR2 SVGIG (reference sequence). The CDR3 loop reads CAWGGLNYGYTF. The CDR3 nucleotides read TGTGCCTGGGGGGGTCTTAACTATGGCTACACCTTC.

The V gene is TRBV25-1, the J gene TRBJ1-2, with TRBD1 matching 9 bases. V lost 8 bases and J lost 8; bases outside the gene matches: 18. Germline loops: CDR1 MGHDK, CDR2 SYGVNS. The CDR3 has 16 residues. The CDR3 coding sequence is TGTGCCAGCTCTGCGTCGGTATACGGGACAGGGCCGGGCTACACCTTC. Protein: CASSASVYGTGPGYTF.

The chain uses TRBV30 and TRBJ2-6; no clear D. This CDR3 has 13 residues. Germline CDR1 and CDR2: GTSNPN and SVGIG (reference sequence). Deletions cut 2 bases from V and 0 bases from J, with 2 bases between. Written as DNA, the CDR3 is TGTGCCTGGAGTAGCTCTGGGGCCAACGTCCTGACTTTC. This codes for CAWSSSGANVLTF.

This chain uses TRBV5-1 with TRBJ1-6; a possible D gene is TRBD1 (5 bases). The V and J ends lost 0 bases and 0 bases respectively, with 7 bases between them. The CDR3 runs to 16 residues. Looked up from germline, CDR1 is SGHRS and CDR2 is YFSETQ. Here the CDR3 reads CASSLGGSSYNSPLHF. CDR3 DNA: TGCGCCAGCAGCTTGGGGGGGAGCTCCTATAATTCACCCCTCCACTTT.

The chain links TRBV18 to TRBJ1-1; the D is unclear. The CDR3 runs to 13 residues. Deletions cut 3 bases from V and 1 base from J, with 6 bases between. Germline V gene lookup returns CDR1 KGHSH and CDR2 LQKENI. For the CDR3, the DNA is TGTGCCAGCTCACCGGTCGGGAACACTGAAGCTTTCTTT. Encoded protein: CASSPVGNTEAFF.

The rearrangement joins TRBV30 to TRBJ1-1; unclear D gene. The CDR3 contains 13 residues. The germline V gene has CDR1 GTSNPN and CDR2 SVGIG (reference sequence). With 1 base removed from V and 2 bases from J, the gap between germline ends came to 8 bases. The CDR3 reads CAWSAEGNTEAFF. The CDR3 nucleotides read TGTGCCTGGAGTGCGGAGGGAAACACTGAAGCTTTCTTT.

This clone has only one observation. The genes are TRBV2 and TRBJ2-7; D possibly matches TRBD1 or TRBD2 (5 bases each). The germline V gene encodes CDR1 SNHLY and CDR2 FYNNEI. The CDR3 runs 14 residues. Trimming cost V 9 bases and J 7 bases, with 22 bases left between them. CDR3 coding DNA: TGTGCCAGTGGCCGGGACCCCGGGTGGGGGGAGCAGTACTTC. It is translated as CASGRDPGWGEQYF.

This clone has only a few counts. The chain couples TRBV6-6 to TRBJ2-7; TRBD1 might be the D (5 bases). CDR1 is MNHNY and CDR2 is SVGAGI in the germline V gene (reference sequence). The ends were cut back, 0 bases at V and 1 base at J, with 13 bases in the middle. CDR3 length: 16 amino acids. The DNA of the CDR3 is TGTGCCAGCAGTTACTCAGAGAAACGACAGTCCTACGAGCAGTACTTC. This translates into CASSYSEKRQSYEQYF.

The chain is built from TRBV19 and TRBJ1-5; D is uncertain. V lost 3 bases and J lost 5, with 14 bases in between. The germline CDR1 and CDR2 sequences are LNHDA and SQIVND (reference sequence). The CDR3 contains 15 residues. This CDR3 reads CASSIRGFSDQPQHF. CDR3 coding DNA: TGTGCCAGTAGTATCCGGGGTTTTTCAGATCAGCCCCAGCATTTT.

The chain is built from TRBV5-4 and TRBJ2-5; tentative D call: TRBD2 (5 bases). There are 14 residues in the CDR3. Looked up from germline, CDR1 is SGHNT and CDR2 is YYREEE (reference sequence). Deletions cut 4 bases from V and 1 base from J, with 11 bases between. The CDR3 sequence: CASSAAGVQETQYF. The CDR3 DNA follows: TGTGCCAGCAGCGCCGCCGGGGTCCAAGAGACCCAGTACTTC.

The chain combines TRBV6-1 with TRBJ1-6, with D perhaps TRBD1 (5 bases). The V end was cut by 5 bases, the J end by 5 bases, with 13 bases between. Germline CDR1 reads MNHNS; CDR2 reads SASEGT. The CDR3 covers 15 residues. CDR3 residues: CASSRQIKDNSPLHF. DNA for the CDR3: TGTGCCAGCAGTCGACAGATAAAGGATAATTCACCCCTCCACTTT.

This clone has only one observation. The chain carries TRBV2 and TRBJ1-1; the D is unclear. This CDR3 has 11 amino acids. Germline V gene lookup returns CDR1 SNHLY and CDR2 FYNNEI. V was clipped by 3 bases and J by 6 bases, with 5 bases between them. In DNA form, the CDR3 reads TGTGCCAGCAGTGACAGCCCTGAAGCTTTCTTT. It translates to CASSDSPEAFF. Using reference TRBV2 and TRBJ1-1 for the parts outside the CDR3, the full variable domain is EPEVTQTPSHQVTQMGQEVILRCVPISNHLYFYWYRQILGQKVEFLVSFYNNEISEKSEIFDDQFSVERPDGSNFTLKIRSTKLEDSAMYFCASSDSPEAFFGQGTRLTVV.

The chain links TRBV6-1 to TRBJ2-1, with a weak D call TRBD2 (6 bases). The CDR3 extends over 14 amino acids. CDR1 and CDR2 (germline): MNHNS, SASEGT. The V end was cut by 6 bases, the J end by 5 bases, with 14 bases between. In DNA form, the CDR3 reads TGTGCCAGCAGGCGGGGCCGTCCCGACAATGAGCAGTTCTTC. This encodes CASRRGRPDNEQFF.

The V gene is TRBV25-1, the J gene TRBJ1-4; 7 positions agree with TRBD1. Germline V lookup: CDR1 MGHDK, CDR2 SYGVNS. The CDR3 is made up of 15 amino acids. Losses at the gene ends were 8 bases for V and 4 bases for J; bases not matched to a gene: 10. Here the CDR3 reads CASGVRDRVNEKLFF. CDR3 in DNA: TGTGCCAGCGGAGTCAGGGACAGAGTTAATGAAAAACTGTTTTTT.

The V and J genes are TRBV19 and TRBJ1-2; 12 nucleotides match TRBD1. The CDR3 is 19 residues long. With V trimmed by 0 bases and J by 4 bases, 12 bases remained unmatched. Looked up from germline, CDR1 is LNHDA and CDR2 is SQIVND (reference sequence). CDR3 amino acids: CASSIDDWDRGRPGYGYTF. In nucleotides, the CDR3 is TGTGCCAGTAGTATAGATGATTGGGACAGGGGGCGTCCAGGCTATGGCTACACCTTC.

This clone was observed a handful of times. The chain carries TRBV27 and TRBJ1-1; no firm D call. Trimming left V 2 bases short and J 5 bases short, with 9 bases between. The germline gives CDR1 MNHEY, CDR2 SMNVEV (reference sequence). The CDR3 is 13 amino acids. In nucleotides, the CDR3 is TGTGCCAGCAGTTTAGGACGAGGGACTGAAGCTTTCTTT. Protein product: CASSLGRGTEAFF.

CDR3 in DNA: TGTGCCAGCAGCTTTGGGACACTAAACACCATATATTTT. Amino acids: CASSFGTLNTIYF. This chain uses TRBV7-2 with TRBJ1-3, with a possible D match to TRBD1 (6 bases). V shed 3 bases and J shed 6 bases, with 9 bases lying between them. CDR1 and CDR2 from the germline V gene are SGHTA and FQGNSA. The CDR3 contains 13 residues.

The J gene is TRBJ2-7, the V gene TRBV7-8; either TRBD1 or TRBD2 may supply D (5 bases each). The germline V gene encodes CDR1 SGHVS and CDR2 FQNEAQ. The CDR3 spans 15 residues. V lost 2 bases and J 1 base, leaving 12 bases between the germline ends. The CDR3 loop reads CASSLTGAGSYEQYF. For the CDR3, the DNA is TGTGCCAGCAGCTTAACCGGGGCCGGATCCTACGAGCAGTACTTC.

Written as DNA, the CDR3 is TGTGCCAGCAGCTTGAACCTTTTCAACACCGGGGAGCTGTTTTTT. This sequence encodes CASSLNLFNTGELFF. The rearrangement links TRBV11-3 to TRBJ2-2; D gene ambiguous. CDR1 is SGHNT and CDR2 is YENEEA in the germline V gene. V lost 3 bases, J lost 2 bases, and 10 bases lay in between. This CDR3 contains 15 residues.

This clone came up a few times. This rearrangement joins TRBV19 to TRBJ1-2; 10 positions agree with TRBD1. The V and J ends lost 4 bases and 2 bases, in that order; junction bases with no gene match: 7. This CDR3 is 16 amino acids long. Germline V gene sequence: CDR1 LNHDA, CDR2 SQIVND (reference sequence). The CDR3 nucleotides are TGTGCCAGTAGTACTCGACAGGGGGCTCGGAACTATGGCTACACCTTC. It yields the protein CASSTRQGARNYGYTF.

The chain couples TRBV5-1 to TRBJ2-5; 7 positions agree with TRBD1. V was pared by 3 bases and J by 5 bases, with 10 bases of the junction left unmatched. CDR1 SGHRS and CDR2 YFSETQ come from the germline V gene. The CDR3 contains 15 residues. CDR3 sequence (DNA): TGCGCCAGCAGCTCCGGGACAGTCCTAGGGGAGACCCAGTACTTC. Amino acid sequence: CASSSGTVLGETQYF.

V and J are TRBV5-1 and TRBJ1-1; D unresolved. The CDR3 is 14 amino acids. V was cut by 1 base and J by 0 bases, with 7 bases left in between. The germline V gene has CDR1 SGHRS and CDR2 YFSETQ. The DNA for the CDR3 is TGCGCCAGCAGCTTGAGGGCGTTGAACACTGAAGCTTTCTTT. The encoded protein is CASSLRALNTEAFF.

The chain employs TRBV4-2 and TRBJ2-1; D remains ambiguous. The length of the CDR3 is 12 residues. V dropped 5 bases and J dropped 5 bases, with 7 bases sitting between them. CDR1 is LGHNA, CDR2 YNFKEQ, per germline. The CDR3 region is CASSWKNNEQFF. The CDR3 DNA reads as TGTGCCAGCAGCTGGAAGAACAATGAGCAGTTCTTC.

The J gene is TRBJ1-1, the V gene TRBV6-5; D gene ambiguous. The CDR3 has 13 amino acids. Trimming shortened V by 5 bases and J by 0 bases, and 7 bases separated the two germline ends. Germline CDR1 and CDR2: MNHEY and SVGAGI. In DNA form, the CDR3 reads TGTGCCAGCAGTCCGGCCTTGAACACTGAAGCTTTCTTT. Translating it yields CASSPALNTEAFF.

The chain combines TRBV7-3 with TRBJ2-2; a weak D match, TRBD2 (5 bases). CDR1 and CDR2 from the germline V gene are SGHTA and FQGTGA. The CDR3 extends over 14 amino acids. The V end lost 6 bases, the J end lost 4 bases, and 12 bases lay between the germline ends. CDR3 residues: CASRPGLRTGELFF. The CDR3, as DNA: TGTGCCAGCAGACCCGGACTGCGCACCGGGGAGCTGTTTTTT.

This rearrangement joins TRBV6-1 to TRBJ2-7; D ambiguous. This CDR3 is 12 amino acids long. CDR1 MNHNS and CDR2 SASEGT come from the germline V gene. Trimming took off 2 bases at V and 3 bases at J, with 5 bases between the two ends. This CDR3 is CASSEPGYEQYF. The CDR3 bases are TGTGCCAGCAGTGAACCCGGCTACGAGCAGTACTTC.

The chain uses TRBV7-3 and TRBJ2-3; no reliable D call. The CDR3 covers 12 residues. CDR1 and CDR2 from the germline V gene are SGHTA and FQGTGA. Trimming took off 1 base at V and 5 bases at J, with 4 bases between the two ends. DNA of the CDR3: TGTGCCAGCAGCTTAATACGAGATACGCAGTATTTT. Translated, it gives CASSLIRDTQYF. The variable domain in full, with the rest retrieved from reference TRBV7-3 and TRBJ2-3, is GAGVSQTPSNKVTEKGKYVELRCDPISGHTALYWYRQSLGQGPEFLIYFQGTGAADDSGLPNDRFFAVRPEGSVSTLKIQRTERGDSAVYLCASSLIRDTQYFGPGTRLTVL.

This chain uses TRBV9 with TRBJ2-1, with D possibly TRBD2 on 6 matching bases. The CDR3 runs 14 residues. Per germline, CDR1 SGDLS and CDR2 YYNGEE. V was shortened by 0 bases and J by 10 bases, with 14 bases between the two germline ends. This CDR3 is CASSVASGAWEQFF. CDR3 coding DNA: TGTGCCAGCAGCGTAGCGTCGGGAGCATGGGAGCAGTTCTTC.

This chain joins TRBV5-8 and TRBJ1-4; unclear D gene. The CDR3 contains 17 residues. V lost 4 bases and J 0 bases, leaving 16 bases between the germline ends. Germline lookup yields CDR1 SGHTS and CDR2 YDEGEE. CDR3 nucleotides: TGTGCCAGCAGCGGGGTGGGGTCAGCTGCAACTAATGAAAAACTGTTTTTT. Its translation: CASSGVGSAATNEKLFF. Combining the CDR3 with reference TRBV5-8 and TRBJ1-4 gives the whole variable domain EAGVTQSPTHLIKTRGQQATLRCSPISGHTSVYWYQQALGLGLQFLLWYDEGEERNRGNFPPRFSGRQFPNYSSELNVNALELEDSALYLCASSGVGSAATNEKLFFGSGTQLSVL.

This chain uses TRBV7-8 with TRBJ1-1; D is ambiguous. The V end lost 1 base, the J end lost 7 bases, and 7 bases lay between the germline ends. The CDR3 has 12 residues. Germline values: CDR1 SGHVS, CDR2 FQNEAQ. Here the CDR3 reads CASSLGGIEAFF. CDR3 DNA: TGTGCCAGCAGCTTAGGGGGAATTGAAGCTTTCTTT.

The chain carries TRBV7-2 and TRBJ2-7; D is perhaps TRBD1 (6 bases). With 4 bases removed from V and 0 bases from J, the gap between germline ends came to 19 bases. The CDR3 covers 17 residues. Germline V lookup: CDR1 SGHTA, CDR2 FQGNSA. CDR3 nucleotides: TGTGCCAGCAGCTCCGAGGGTGTCCGGGACAACTCCTACGAGCAGTACTTC. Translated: CASSSEGVRDNSYEQYF.